A selection of T cell receptor beta chains follows, all from one sample in a study of blood T cell repertoires in COVID-19. Clones were read by immunoSEQ multiplex PCR, and TCRdb kept only the in-frame ones, dropping some. This table holds about 260,000 clones, 85% to 90% found once. The sequenced material came from peripheral blood. These receptors originate from a woman in her 40s with acute or convalescent COVID-19. CDR3s include the opening cysteine and the closing phenylalanine or tryptophan. D genes are given only for firm matches. A row's size may be missing; if present it is once, few, many or a size class.

TRBJ2-3 | . | . | TRBV5-4 | CASNQGGRSSTDTQYF | TGTGCCAGCAACCAGGGGGGCCGCTCTTCCACAGATACGCAGTATTTT
TRBJ2-5 | TRBD1 | once | TRBV5-1 | CASSWGDRGGETQYF | TGCGCCAGCAGCTGGGGGGACAGGGGTGGAGAGACCCAGTACTTC
TRBJ1-1 | . | . | TRBV18 | CASSYSLTSQSFF | TGTGCCAGCTCATATTCGCTGACTTCGCAGTCTTTCTTT
TRBJ1-1 | TRBD1 | . | TRBV12-5 | CASGLSRRGNDEAFF | TGTGCTAGTGGTTTGAGTCGCAGGGGGAATGATGAAGCTTTCTTT
TRBJ2-1 | TRBD1 | . | TRBV5-4 | CASSLSRGPSSYNEQFF | TGTGCCAGCAGCTTATCGAGGGGGCCTAGCTCCTACAATGAGCAGTTCTTC
TRBJ1-4 | TRBD1 | . | TRBV6-5 | CASGDRGSEKLFF | TGTGCCAGCGGGGACAGGGGGTCTGAAAAACTGTTTTTT
TRBJ1-1 | TRBD1 | . | TRBV11-1 | CASSFRGPANTEAFF | TGTGCCAGCAGCTTCAGGGGGCCGGCGAACACTGAAGCTTTCTTT
TRBJ1-1 | . | . | TRBV5-4 | CASSLEINTEAFF | TGTGCCAGCAGCTTGGAAATAAACACTGAAGCTTTCTTT
TRBJ1-2 | . | . | TRBV25-1 | CASSGFGTRVETF | TGTGCCAGCAGTGGATTCGGGACACGGGTGGAGACCTTC
TRBJ1-2 | . | . | TRBV19 | CASSMSAPYYGYTF | TGTGCCAGTAGTATGAGTGCTCCGTACTATGGCTACACCTTC
TRBJ1-2 | TRBD1 | . | TRBV6-6 | CASSPSPPGGYGHYGYTF | TGTGCCAGCAGTCCATCTCCTCCAGGGGGCTATGGTCACTATGGCTACACCTTC
TRBJ2-5 | . | . | TRBV7-2 | CASSLGVRQETQYF | TGTGCCAGCAGCTTAGGGGTCAGGCAAGAGACCCAGTACTTC
TRBJ2-1 | TRBD1 | once | TRBV3-1/TRBV3-2 | CASSQGTGVYNEQFF | TGTGCCAGCAGCCAGGGGACAGGGGTCTACAATGAGCAGTTCTTC
TRBJ2-5 | . | . | TRBV29-1 | CSVLDGNQETQYF | TGCAGCGTTTTGGACGGGAACCAAGAGACCCAGTACTTC
TRBJ1-5 | . | . | TRBV19 | CASSIDTGLYQPQHF | TGTGCCAGTAGTATAGACACAGGCCTATATCAGCCCCAGCATTTT
TRBJ1-6 | TRBD1 | . | TRBV24-1 | CATRGQGTTYNSPLHF | TGTGCCACCAGGGGACAGGGGACTACCTATAATTCACCCCTCCACTTT
TRBJ2-4 | TRBD2 | . | TRBV25-1 | CASSPSIKMAGVVNIQYF | TGTGCCAGCAGTCCCAGCATCAAGATGGCGGGGGTTGTCAACATTCAGTACTTC
TRBJ2-3 | TRBD1 | . | TRBV10-3 | CAIARDRSTDTQYF | TGTGCCATCGCACGGGACAGAAGCACAGATACGCAGTATTTT
TRBJ1-4 | . | . | TRBV2 | CASSFTVSELFF | TGTGCCAGCAGTTTTACAGTGTCCGAACTGTTTTTT
TRBJ1-4 | . | . | TRBV12-3/TRBV12-4 | CATRSTGSGKLFF | TGTGCCACCAGGTCCACAGGGTCGGGAAAACTGTTTTTT
TRBJ1-4 | . | . | TRBV9 | CASSVGGGGGTNEKLFF | TGTGCCAGCAGCGTAGGGGGAGGAGGAGGGACTAATGAAAAACTGTTTTTT
TRBJ1-2 | . | . | TRBV19 | CASSIARTATSNYGYTF | TGTGCCAGTAGTATAGCGAGGACAGCGACATCTAACTATGGCTACACCTTC
TRBJ1-1 | TRBD1 | . | TRBV29-1 | CSGRTGNGYTEAFF | TGCAGCGGGAGGACAGGGAATGGGTACACTGAAGCTTTCTTT
TRBJ1-4 | TRBD1 | . | TRBV7-9 | CASSGGTADNEKLFF | TGTGCCAGCAGCGGCGGGACAGCCGATAATGAAAAACTGTTTTTT
TRBJ1-1 | . | once | TRBV7-8 | CASSSRVNTEAFF | TGTGCCAGCAGCTCCCGGGTGAACACTGAAGCTTTCTTT
TRBJ1-1 | . | . | TRBV9 | CASSPALGVNTEAFF | TGTGCCAGCAGCCCGGCACTCGGGGTGAACACTGAAGCTTTCTTT
TRBJ2-1 | . | once | TRBV15 | CATIRAGRLGEQFF | TGTGCCACCATCCGCGCGGGTCGGCTGGGGGAGCAGTTCTTC
TRBJ2-5 | . | . | TRBV7-9 | CASTLSPSAGETQYF | TGTGCCAGCACCCTCTCCCCGTCGGCCGGGGAGACCCAGTACTTC
TRBJ1-6 | . | . | TRBV6-2/TRBV6-3 | CASSTAGGNSPLHF | TGTGCCAGCAGTACCGCCGGCGGAAACTCACCCCTCCACTTT
TRBJ1-5 | . | once | TRBV7-9 | CASSWGEGNQPQHF | TGTGCCAGCAGCTGGGGGGAAGGCAATCAGCCCCAGCATTTT
TRBJ1-2 | . | . | TRBV25-1 | CASSEYREDGYTF | TGTGCCAGCAGTGAATATCGGGAGGATGGCTACACCTTC
TRBJ1-3 | . | . | TRBV11-2 | CASSPLQVPYSGNTIYF | TGTGCCAGCAGCCCTTTACAGGTTCCCTACTCTGGAAACACCATATATTTT
TRBJ1-4 | . | . | TRBV4-1 | CASSQGPPPGTTNEKLFF | TGCGCCAGCAGCCAAGGGCCGCCTCCAGGGACAACTAATGAAAAACTGTTTTTT
TRBJ1-2 | . | . | TRBV5-1 | CASSLDQAGGYTF | TGCGCCAGCAGCTTGGACCAAGCGGGGGGCTACACCTTC
TRBJ2-3 | TRBD2 | . | TRBV11-1 | CASRHRLAGVTDTQYF | TGTGCCAGCAGGCACAGACTAGCGGGGGTTACAGATACGCAGTATTTT
TRBJ1-5 | . | . | TRBV7-2 | CASSLNYIDGAQHF | TGTGCCAGCAGCCTGAACTACATCGACGGGGCCCAGCATTTT
TRBJ1-2 | TRBD1 | . | TRBV4-1 | CASSQGPPQGAPSGYTF | TGCGCCAGCAGCCAAGGACCCCCCCAGGGGGCACCGAGCGGCTACACCTTC
TRBJ2-3 | . | once | TRBV30 | CAGHWYGGIYEDTQYF | TGTGCTGGGCATTGGTATGGAGGGATTTATGAAGATACGCAGTATTTT
TRBJ2-3 | . | . | TRBV12-2 | CASRSRSGLNTQYF | TGTGCAAGTCGCTCCAGGTCAGGTCTAAATACGCAGTATTTT
TRBJ1-2 | . | . | TRBV29-1 | CSVEGRDGYTF | TGCAGCGTTGAAGGCAGGGATGGCTACACCTTC
TRBJ2-5 | TRBD2 | once | TRBV5-4 | CASSSLTSGGGETQYF | TGTGCCAGCAGCTCCCTGACTAGCGGGGGTGGAGAGACCCAGTACTTC
TRBJ2-2 | TRBD2 | once | TRBV19 | CASSRLAGGPTGELFF | TGTGCCAGTAGTAGACTAGCGGGGGGGCCGACCGGGGAGCTGTTTTTT
TRBJ2-5 | . | . | TRBV19 | CASSSPGGTRETQYF | TGTGCCAGTAGTAGCCCCGGGGGAACGAGAGAGACCCAGTACTTC
TRBJ1-2 | . | . | TRBV19 | CASIDGAAGDGGMRGYTF | TGTGCCAGTATCGACGGCGCTGCAGGGGATGGCGGTATGCGCGGCTACACCTTC
TRBJ2-5 | TRBD1 | . | TRBV11-3 | CASSKAQGLGETQYF | TGTGCCAGCAGCAAAGCACAGGGGCTAGGAGAGACCCAGTACTTC
TRBJ1-4 | . | . | TRBV30 | CAWTTGEKLFF | TGTGCCTGGACCACGGGGGAAAAACTGTTTTTT
TRBJ1-1 | . | . | TRBV4-2 | CASSQVVSTEAFF | TGTGCCAGCAGCCAAGTAGTGAGCACTGAAGCTTTCTTT
TRBJ1-3 | TRBD1 | . | TRBV11-2 | CASRMGGQGAGNTIYF | TGTGCCAGCAGGATGGGGGGACAGGGGGCTGGAAACACCATATATTTT
TRBJ2-2 | . | . | TRBV6-6 | CASSFRENTGELFF | TGTGCCAGCAGTTTCAGGGAGAACACCGGGGAGCTGTTTTTT
TRBJ1-2 | TRBD1 | . | TRBV20-1 | CSARTGGSYTF | TGCAGTGCACGGACAGGGGGAAGCTACACCTTC
TRBJ1-5 | TRBD1 | . | TRBV6-5 | CATSLGTGGNQPQHF | TGTGCCACAAGCCTAGGGACAGGGGGCAATCAGCCCCAGCATTTT